Here is one T cell receptor beta chain with its context. Clinical histories supplied by participants themselves formed the basis of cohort assignment. Recovered status in Cohort 3 required two negative PCRs, clearance, or symptom resolution. The data originate from a study of blood T cell repertoires in COVID-19. Study-level information: T cells, B-cell-depleted T cells, or PBMCs provided the cDNA or gDNA that served as material.

Data came from immunoSEQ multiplex PCR; TCRdb stores just in-frame clones and leaves some out. The table has fewer than 250,000 clones, 70% to 90% seen once. Per the germline V gene, CDR1 is MNHEY and CDR2 is SVGAGI. The CDR3 extends over 15 amino acids. The germline V and J ends were trimmed by 0 bases and 4 bases, with 10 bases remaining between them. This sequence originates from a young man who had recovered from COVID-19. The chain combines TRBV6-5 with TRBJ1-3; D remains unclear. Sequenced material: PBMCs or T cells enriched from blood (not recorded which). The CDR3 DNA sequence: TGTGCCAGCAGTTACTCAATCGTATCCGGAAACACCATATATTTT. Its protein product is CASSYSIVSGNTIYF.